This entry describes one TCR beta chain. Antigen unknown. The data were taken from a study of cytomegalovirus exposure and HLA in healthy donors. Broader study findings: An Asian-associated ancestry cluster reportedly showed fewer N-insertions than the roughly 670-donor mean in a later analysis. More clonal expansion characterized HLA-associated TCR beta chains than equally common others in a later analysis. Later analysis placed DRB1 highest and HLA-C lowest in TCR association rates, which differed by HLA locus.

The PCR had 60 Vbeta and 13 Jbeta primers. Assay used: immunoSEQ multiplex PCR; TCRdb lists only in-frame clones, some missing. The listing contains approximately 110,000 clones. The junction had 9 bases not matched to a gene; V was cut back by 6 bases and J by 4 bases. The CDR3 has 15 amino acids. The germline gives CDR1 SNHLY, CDR2 FYNNEI. Sequencing was carried out using PBMCs. The TCR originated in a man between 18 and 35 years old in good health and CMV-seronegative. The chain employs TRBV2 and TRBJ1-2, with TRBD1 matching 9 bases. CDR3: CASRADRGAGYGYTF. CDR3 bases: TGTGCCAGCAGAGCTGACAGGGGGGCTGGCTATGGCTACACCTTC.